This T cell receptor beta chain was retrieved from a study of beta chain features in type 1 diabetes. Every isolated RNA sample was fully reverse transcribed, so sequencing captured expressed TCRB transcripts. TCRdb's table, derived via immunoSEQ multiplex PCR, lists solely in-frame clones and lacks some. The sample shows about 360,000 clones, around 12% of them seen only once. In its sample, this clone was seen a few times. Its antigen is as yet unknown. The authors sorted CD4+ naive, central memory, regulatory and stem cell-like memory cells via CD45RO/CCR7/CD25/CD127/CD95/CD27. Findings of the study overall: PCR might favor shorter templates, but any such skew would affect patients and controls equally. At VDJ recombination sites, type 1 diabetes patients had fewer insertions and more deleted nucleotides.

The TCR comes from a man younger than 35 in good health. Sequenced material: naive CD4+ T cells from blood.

The CDR3 reads CASASSADTQYF. The CDR3 region has the DNA TGTGCCTCAGCATCCTCAGCGGATACGCAGTATTTT. The chain links TRBV28 to TRBJ2-3; D call uncertain. There are 12 residues in the CDR3. The germline V gene has CDR1 MDHEN and CDR2 SYDVKM. Trimming took 11 bases from V and 6 from J, leaving 15 bases between them.